These 9 T cell receptor beta chains came from one sample sequenced in a study of human T cells and chemical hapten exposure. TCRdb passed the 5' RACE reads through MiXCR, listing each CDR3 protein once. Of 81,000 or so distinct CDR3 sequences listed, 7.7% are singletons. Unfractionated whole blood served as the source for total RNA extraction. Receptors were obtained from a male donor in good health.

This clonotype was detected only a few times. V gene TRBV5-6 combines with J gene TRBJ2-3; the D is unclear. This CDR3 has 16 amino acids. V lost 1 base and J lost 2, with 14 bases in between. CDR1 is SGHDT, CDR2 YYEEEE, per germline. The CDR3 DNA follows: TGTGCCAGCAGCTTGCCCGGCGAGATCTACACAGATACGCAGTATTTT. It specifies CASSLPGEIYTDTQYF.

This clonotype was observed a few times. This chain uses TRBV12-3 or TRBV12-4 with TRBJ2-1, with D hard to call. The CDR3 contains 12 residues. V was shortened by 6 bases and J by 0 bases, with 3 bases between the two germline ends. The CDR3 here is CASRPSYNEQFF. CDR3 bases: TGTGCCAGCAGACCCTCCTACAATGAGCAGTTCTTC.

In this sample, this clonotype turned up many times. The gene calls are TRBV6-2 or TRBV6-3 and TRBJ2-7; D gene ambiguous. The CDR3 covers 14 residues. Trimming took 4 bases from V and 6 from J, leaving 16 bases between them. CDR1 and CDR2 from the germline V gene are MNHEY and SVGEGT. CDR3 residues: CASSSRPRSGEQYF. The DNA for the CDR3 is TGTGCCAGCAGTTCAAGACCCAGATCCGGCGAGCAGTACTTC.

There are a few counts of this clonotype. This sequence joins TRBV29-1 and TRBJ2-7; D is possibly TRBD1 (5 bases). Trimming left V 6 bases short and J 4 bases short, with 19 bases between. Germline V CDR1 and CDR2: SQVTM, ANQGSEA. The CDR3 spans 14 residues. Written as DNA, the CDR3 is TGCAGCGTGCGGCTGACAGTCAGAAGTTACGAGCAGTACTTC. Amino acid sequence: CSVRLTVRSYEQYF.

V gene TRBV6-1 combines with J gene TRBJ1-1, with 10 nucleotides matching TRBD1. V was pared by 2 bases and J by 0 bases, with 6 bases of the junction left unmatched. CDR1 is MNHNS and CDR2 is SASEGT in the germline V gene. The CDR3 has 17 amino acids. CDR3 DNA sequence: TGTGCCAGCAGTGAACGGGACAGGGGCCTTCTGAACACTGAAGCTTTCTTT. Amino acid sequence: CASSERDRGLLNTEAFF.

This chain links TRBV12-3 or TRBV12-4 with TRBJ1-5; D may be TRBD1 (6 bases). The ends were cut back, 7 bases at V and 3 bases at J, with 13 bases in the middle. The CDR3 loop spans 14 amino acids. CDR3 DNA sequence: TGTGCCAGCACGGCGGGGGGGGCCAATCAGCCCCAGCATTTT. It is translated as CASTAGGANQPQHF.

This clonotype was seen many times. The V gene is TRBV10-2, the J gene TRBJ2-1; D is unclear. The CDR3 contains 12 residues. The V gene lost 8 bases and the J gene lost 5 bases, with 10 bases spanning the gap. Per the germline V gene, CDR1 is WSHSY and CDR2 is SAAADI. The DNA of the CDR3 is TGCGCCAGCCTCGAACAGAACAATGAGCAGTTCTTC. It is translated as CASLEQNNEQFF.

The sample holds a few counts of this clonotype. The chain recombines TRBV3-1 with TRBJ1-1; unclear D gene. Germline V lookup: CDR1 LGHDT, CDR2 YNNKEL (reference sequence). V was trimmed by 4 bases and J by 3 bases, leaving 15 bases between them. The CDR3 is made up of 15 amino acids. The CDR3 sequence: CASSPPGSRDTEAFF. The DNA of the CDR3 is TGTGCCAGCAGCCCCCCGGGATCCCGAGACACTGAAGCTTTCTTT.

The sample holds a few counts of this clonotype. V is TRBV6-2 or TRBV6-3 and J is TRBJ1-6; D is ambiguous. V lost 4 bases, J lost 3 bases, and 10 bases lay in between. The CDR3 has 15 amino acids. Germline CDR1 is MNHEY and CDR2 is SVGEGT. CDR3 protein: CASSWSESYNSPLHF. The DNA of the CDR3 is TGTGCCAGCAGTTGGTCCGAGAGCTATAATTCACCCCTCCACTTT.